This passage covers 24 T cell receptor beta chains from one sample sequenced in a study of blood T cells in healthy people across ages. Alongside a J-beta primer mix, a sample-barcoded 5' primer served in a second PCR lasting roughly 6 to 12 cycles. A single record per CDR3 protein comes from TCRdb applying MiXCR to the 5' RACE reads. The repertoire consists of 1 million to 1.2 million distinct CDR3 sequences, with roughly two fifths occurring once and the leading ten covering under 15%. Sequences were obtained from blood. These TCRs come from a man aged 18 to 29 in good health.

This clonotype came up a few times. The gene calls are TRBV6-2 or TRBV6-3 and TRBJ1-2; tentatively, D is TRBD1 (5 bases). Germline V lookup: CDR1 MNHEY, CDR2 SVGEGT. The length of the CDR3 is 12 residues. CDR3 region: CAVRGRNYGYTF. CDR3 in DNA: TGTGCAGTACGGGGCAGAAATTATGGCTACACCTTC.

This clonotype was counted a single time. This is likely an artifact of a read error, given a far larger clone one base away. The chain links TRBV7-2 to TRBJ2-3, with D unclear. Trimming removed 5 bases from V and 4 bases from J, with 7 bases in between. CDR3 length: 12 amino acids. CDR1 is SGHTA and CDR2 is FQGNSA in the germline V gene. CDR3 sequence (DNA): TGTGCCAGCAGCCCAAACCCAGATACGCAGTATTTT. This codes for CASSPNPDTQYF.

The sample holds a few counts of this clonotype. V and J are TRBV30 and TRBJ2-7; TRBD1 aligns across 7 bases. The ends lost 1 base at V and 3 bases at J; junction bases unmatched: 24. The CDR3 is 20 amino acids. Germline values: CDR1 GTSNPN, CDR2 SVGIG (reference sequence). The CDR3 protein is CAWSDPRDSPWGPTNYEQYF. CDR3 DNA: TGTGCCTGGAGTGACCCTCGGGACAGCCCATGGGGGCCAACTAACTACGAGCAGTACTTC.

The rearrangement uses TRBV6-1 and TRBJ2-7, with 7 bases aligning to TRBD1. The better agreement between TRBJ2-5 and the DNA end casts doubt on the J call. CDR3 length: 15 amino acids. Germline lookup yields CDR1 MNHNS and CDR2 SASEGT. CDR3 sequence (DNA): TGTGCCAGCAGTCAGACAGGGTATTCTCCCGAGACCCAGTACTTC. The encoded protein is CASSQTGYSPETQYF.

A single count supports this clonotype. The J gene is TRBJ1-1, the V gene TRBV20-1; D gene unclear. Trimming removed 2 bases at V and 5 bases at J, with 12 bases between. The CDR3 spans 13 residues. CDR1 is DFQATT and CDR2 is SNEGSKA in the germline V gene (reference sequence). The CDR3 is CSARSLAGTEAFF. In DNA form, the CDR3 reads TGCAGTGCTAGATCCCTGGCAGGAACTGAAGCTTTCTTT.

CDR3 residues: CASSSSGQRKETQYF. The CDR3 DNA reads TGCGCCAGCAGCTCCTCGGGACAGAGAAAAGAGACCCAGTACTTC. The V and J genes are TRBV5-1 and TRBJ2-5, with 7 bases lining up with TRBD1. This CDR3 has 15 residues. The V gene end was trimmed by 3 bases and the J gene end by 3 bases; junction bases not matched to a gene: 8. Germline-derived CDR1 and CDR2 are SGHRS and YFSETQ.

This clonotype was seen only a few times. This chain connects TRBV6-2 or TRBV6-3 to TRBJ2-3; D call uncertain. The CDR3 length is 12 residues. In germline, CDR1 is MNHEY, CDR2 SVGEGT. The germline V and J ends were trimmed by 6 bases and 9 bases, with 13 bases remaining between them. The CDR3 sequence: CASSPQTSTQYF. For the CDR3, the DNA is TGTGCCAGCAGCCCGCAGACCTCAACGCAGTATTTT.

V is TRBV5-1 and J is TRBJ2-1, with a tentative D call TRBD2 (5 bases). The better agreement between TRBJ2-7 and the DNA end casts doubt on the J call. Germline assignment: CDR1 SGHRS and CDR2 YFSETQ. This CDR3 is built from 15 residues. Here the CDR3 reads CASSLVAGEVYEQYF. The CDR3 DNA reads as TGCGCCAGCAGCTTGGTGGCCGGGGAAGTCTATGAGCAGTACTTC.

The CDR3 reads CASSDLTQGRPLHF. CDR3 DNA: TGTGCCAGCAGTGACCTAACCCAAGGAAGGCCCCTCCACTTT. This chain uses TRBV6-1 with TRBJ1-6; no reliable D call. This CDR3 contains 14 residues. Germline V gene sequence: CDR1 MNHNS, CDR2 SASEGT. Trimming removed 3 bases from V and 13 bases from J, with 16 bases in between.

The V gene is TRBV6-6, the J gene TRBJ1-1; D might be TRBD1 (5 bases). V lost 6 bases, J lost 8 bases, and 13 bases lay in between. Per the germline V gene, CDR1 is MNHNY and CDR2 is SVGAGI (reference sequence). This CDR3 is built from 12 residues. The CDR3, as DNA: TGTGCCAGCAGACCCGGGGACCGGGAAGCTTTCTTT. Translation gives CASRPGDREAFF.

The genes are TRBV4-2 and TRBJ2-1, with D tentatively TRBD2 (6 bases). V lost 4 bases to trimming and J lost 5 bases, with 15 bases between them. The CDR3 has 15 residues. Germline-derived CDR1 and CDR2 are LGHNA and YNFKEQ. The CDR3 bases are TGTGCCAGCAGCCTGGGTGGGGGAGGTCACAATGAGCAGTTCTTC. It specifies CASSLGGGGHNEQFF.

The table lists this clonotype with many counts. The J gene is TRBJ2-1, the V gene TRBV6-5; D gene ambiguous. CDR1 and CDR2 from the germline V gene are MNHEY and SVGAGI. The V gene lost 5 bases and the J gene lost 6 bases, with 8 bases spanning the gap. CDR3 length: 12 amino acids. CDR3 DNA: TGTGCCAGCAGTGCTAGTGGCAATGAGCAGTTCTTC. As protein: CASSASGNEQFF.

The rearrangement links TRBV4-1 to TRBJ1-1; 12 positions agree with TRBD1. V lost 0 bases, J lost 6 bases, and 2 bases stayed unmatched. This CDR3 has 15 residues. Germline CDR1 and CDR2: MGHRA and YSYEKL. The CDR3 loop reads CASSQEGDRGPEAFF. The CDR3 bases are TGCGCCAGCAGCCAAGAGGGGGACAGGGGGCCTGAAGCTTTCTTT.

The J gene is TRBJ2-5, the V gene TRBV6-6; no clear D gene. Deletions cut 6 bases from V and 4 bases from J, with 12 bases between. The CDR3 is 13 residues long. Germline lookup yields CDR1 MNHNY and CDR2 SVGAGI (reference sequence). CDR3 amino acids: CASSETWGETQYF. The CDR3 DNA reads as TGTGCCAGCAGCGAGACATGGGGAGAGACCCAGTACTTC.

CDR3 DNA: TGTGCCAGCAGCTTAGATCGGGACGACTACTACGAGCAGTACTTC. It translates to CASSLDRDDYYEQYF. The rearrangement uses TRBV13 and TRBJ2-7; possibly TRBD1 or TRBD2 for D (5 bases each). There are 15 residues in the CDR3. The germline V and J ends were trimmed by 1 base and 3 bases, with 13 bases remaining between them. CDR1 is PRHDT, CDR2 FYEKMQ, per germline (reference sequence).

This clonotype was seen many times. The chain links TRBV29-1 to TRBJ2-5, with D unresolved. The CDR3 spans 13 residues. In germline, CDR1 is SQVTM, CDR2 ANQGSEA. The V gene lost 4 bases and the J gene lost 0 bases, with 9 bases spanning the gap. This CDR3 is CSVVADYQETQYF. The CDR3, as DNA: TGCAGCGTTGTGGCAGACTACCAAGAGACCCAGTACTTC.

CDR3 sequence: CSVEGAGSTEAFF. In DNA, the CDR3 is TGCAGCGTTGAAGGGGCAGGAAGCACTGAAGCTTTCTTT. V and J are TRBV29-1 and TRBJ1-1; unclear D gene. Looked up from germline, CDR1 is SQVTM and CDR2 is ANQGSEA. V dropped 1 base and J dropped 4 bases, with 10 bases sitting between them. The CDR3 contains 13 residues.

This chain connects TRBV12-3 or TRBV12-4 to TRBJ2-3; a weak D match, TRBD2 (6 bases). Trimming cost V 6 bases and J 4 bases, with 14 bases left between them. This CDR3 has 14 amino acids. The CDR3 loop is CASSLRRGADTQYF. The CDR3 nucleotides read TGTGCCAGCAGCCTTCGGCGGGGCGCAGATACGCAGTATTTT.

V gene TRBV28 combines with J gene TRBJ1-4; possible D gene TRBD1, 5 bases. The CDR3 contains 15 residues. V shed 6 bases and J shed 5 bases, with 16 bases lying between them. From germline, CDR1 is MDHEN and CDR2 SYDVKM. The chain's CDR3 is CASRGPGFRNEKLFF. CDR3 nucleotides: TGTGCCAGCAGGGGACCGGGGTTTCGAAATGAAAAACTGTTTTTT.

The rearrangement uses TRBV5-4 and TRBJ2-5; no clear D gene. V dropped 4 bases and J dropped 11 bases, with 18 bases sitting between them. The germline gives CDR1 SGHNT, CDR2 YYREEE (reference sequence). The CDR3 runs 13 residues. DNA for the CDR3: TGTGCCAGCAGCCGGCCCTCTCTCAATGAGCAGTACTTC. It translates to CASSRPSLNEQYF.

This chain joins TRBV10-3 and TRBJ2-5; no clear D. The CDR3 loop spans 13 amino acids. The V end was cut by 0 bases, the J end by 7 bases, with 9 bases between. CDR1 and CDR2 (germline): ENHRY, SYGVKD. The CDR3 protein is CAISESGVGTQYF. CDR3 DNA: TGTGCCATCAGTGAGTCTGGGGTTGGGACCCAGTACTTC.

Only a few counts were recorded for this clonotype. V gene TRBV10-3 combines with J gene TRBJ1-2; D possibly corresponds to TRBD1 (5 bases). Trimming shortened V by 7 bases and J by 0 bases, and 18 bases separated the two germline ends. Germline CDR1 reads ENHRY; CDR2 reads SYGVKD. The CDR3 runs to 16 residues. The CDR3 DNA reads TGTGCCATCACGGAGGGACCCGCGTATTCTAACTATGGCTACACCTTC. This gives the protein CAITEGPAYSNYGYTF.

There are a few counts of this clonotype. J is TRBJ2-7 and V is TRBV4-2; 7 bases align to TRBD1. Germline V gene lookup returns CDR1 LGHNA and CDR2 YNFKEQ. CDR3 size: 14 residues. V gave up 0 bases and J gave up 3 bases; unmatched junction bases: 2. DNA of the CDR3: TGTGCCAGCAGCCAAGAGGGACAGTACTACGAGCAGTACTTC. Residues: CASSQEGQYYEQYF.

The chain joins TRBV4-1 to TRBJ2-7, with TRBD1 matching 8 bases. CDR1 MGHRA and CDR2 YSYEKL come from the germline V gene. Unmatched junction bases numbered 13, after V lost 4 bases and J lost 2 bases. The CDR3 loop spans 17 amino acids. This CDR3 reads CASSLHPTGQGTYEQYF. The CDR3 DNA follows: TGCGCCAGCAGCCTACATCCTACCGGACAGGGTACCTACGAGCAGTACTTC.